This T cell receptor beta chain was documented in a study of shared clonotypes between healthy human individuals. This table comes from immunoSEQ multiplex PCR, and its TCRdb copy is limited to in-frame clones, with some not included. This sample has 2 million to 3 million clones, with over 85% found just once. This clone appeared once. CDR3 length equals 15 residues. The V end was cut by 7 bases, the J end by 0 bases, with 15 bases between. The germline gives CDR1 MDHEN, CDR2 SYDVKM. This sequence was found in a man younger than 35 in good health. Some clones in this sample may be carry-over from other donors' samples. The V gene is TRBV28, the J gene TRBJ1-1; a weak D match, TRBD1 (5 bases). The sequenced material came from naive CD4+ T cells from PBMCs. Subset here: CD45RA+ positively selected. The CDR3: CASTYTGGVNTEAFF. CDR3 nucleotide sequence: TGTGCCAGCACCTATACGGGAGGGGTGAACACTGAAGCTTTCTTT.